These 11 T cell receptor beta chains originate from one sample sequenced in a study of patients and donors after allogeneic stem cell transplantation. TCRdb fed the RT-PCR reads into MiXCR, producing one record per CDR3 protein. The sample records approximately 170,000 distinct CDR3 sequences, more than 20% being singletons. The sequencing sample was made of blood, either unsorted or a sorted T cell fraction (not recorded which). The receptors derive from a human donor who was either an allogeneic HSCT recipient or a stem cell or donor lymphocyte infusion donor (not recorded which). It is not recorded whose cells these are; they may come from a transplant donor.

The rearrangement uses TRBV12-3 or TRBV12-4 and TRBJ1-5; D is unclear. This CDR3 has 14 residues. V lost 7 bases and J lost 0, with 10 bases in between. The CDR3 is CASTGGVSNQPQHF. Here the CDR3 DNA reads TGTGCCAGCACCGGCGGGGTTAGCAATCAGCCCCAGCATTTT.

This chain uses TRBV29-1 with TRBJ2-7; weak D call: TRBD2 (6 bases). The V gene lost 7 bases and the J gene lost 3 bases, with 16 bases spanning the gap. Germline V lookup: CDR1 SQVTM, CDR2 ANQGSEA. CDR3 length equals 13 residues. The CDR3 sequence: CSAAERGGYEQYF. The DNA of the CDR3 is TGCAGCGCGGCGGAAAGGGGAGGCTACGAGCAGTACTTC.

The chain is built from TRBV5-1 and TRBJ2-7; D assignment may be TRBD1 or TRBD2 (6 bases each). From germline, CDR1 is SGHRS and CDR2 YFSETQ. The CDR3 length is 17 residues. With 3 bases removed from V and 3 bases from J, the gap between germline ends came to 22 bases. In DNA form, the CDR3 reads TGCGCCAGCAGCTCCACAGGGAACGGGGGAATTCGCTACGAGCAGTACTTC. Its translation is CASSSTGNGGIRYEQYF.

The rearrangement joins TRBV21-1 to TRBJ2-5; the D segment call TRBD1 is taken from the table without a DNA check. TRBV21-1 has pseudogene status. This CDR3 spans 17 amino acids. The CDR3 protein is CASSIITQGAPIGTQYF. The CDR3 DNA follows: TGTGCCAGCAGCATAATCACCCAGGGGGCGCCCATCGGGACCCAGTACTTC.

This clonotype has a handful of counts. The chain links TRBV5-1 to TRBJ1-1; unclear D gene. The CDR3 is made up of 13 amino acids. V lost 3 bases to trimming and J lost 4 bases, with 10 bases between them. Germline V gene lookup returns CDR1 SGHRS and CDR2 YFSETQ. CDR3 sequence (DNA): TGCGCCAGCAGCTCGGGCGGCCGCACTGAAGCTTTCTTT. Translation: CASSSGGRTEAFF.

There are a few counts of this clonotype. This chain joins TRBV7-8 and TRBJ2-2; D unclear. The germline gives CDR1 SGHVS, CDR2 FQNEAQ. Trimming took off 2 bases at V and 2 bases at J, with 12 bases between the two ends. The CDR3 runs 16 residues. DNA for the CDR3: TGTGCCAGCAGCTTAATCTCGGTCTTCAACACCGGGGAGCTGTTTTTT. Its translation: CASSLISVFNTGELFF.

In its sample, this clonotype was seen a few times. The rearrangement links TRBV20-1 to TRBJ1-1; D uncertain. Germline CDR1 DFQATT, CDR2 SNEGSKA (reference sequence). Trimming took off 2 bases at V and 1 base at J, with 11 bases between the two ends. CDR3 size: 14 residues. DNA of the CDR3: TGCAGTGCTAGATTAGGGAGAGAGAACACTGAAGCTTTCTTT. Protein sequence: CSARLGRENTEAFF.

This clonotype was detected only a few times. The chain combines TRBV12-3 or TRBV12-4 with TRBJ1-2, with D uncertain. The CDR3 contains 14 residues. V was trimmed by 7 bases and J by 2 bases, leaving 14 bases between them. CDR3: CASTRRAGNYGYTF. In DNA form, the CDR3 reads TGTGCCAGCACCCGGAGGGCCGGGAACTATGGCTACACCTTC.

This clonotype showed up just a few times. V and J are TRBV20-1 and TRBJ2-1, with 9 bases lining up with TRBD2. The CDR3 has 16 amino acids. J gave up 8 bases and V 0 bases, and 11 bases lay outside the gene matches. Germline assignment: CDR1 DFQATT and CDR2 SNEGSKA (reference sequence). For the CDR3, the DNA is TGCAGTGCTAGAGATTCGGCGCGGGGGGGCTTTGATGAGCAGTTCTTC. Translation: CSARDSARGGFDEQFF.

This clonotype came up a few times. The J gene is TRBJ1-1, the V gene TRBV12-3 or TRBV12-4, with D unresolved. V lost 7 bases and J 11 bases, leaving 17 bases between the germline ends. The CDR3 extends over 12 amino acids. CDR3 DNA: TGTGCCAGCACCGCGAACCTGGTACGGGCTTTCTTT. Protein product: CASTANLVRAFF.

The chain is built from TRBV11-2 and TRBJ2-1, with a weak D call TRBD2 (5 bases). CDR3 length: 15 residues. The germline CDR1 and CDR2 sequences are SGHAT and FQNNGV. V was clipped by 1 base and J by 0 bases, with 7 bases between them. The CDR3 is CASSLVGNSYNEQFF. The CDR3 DNA follows: TGTGCCAGCAGCTTAGTCGGGAACTCCTACAATGAGCAGTTCTTC.